This T cell receptor beta chain was obtained from a study of blood T cell repertoires in COVID-19. Turning to the study itself: The United States, Italy and Spain provided the acute and convalescent COVID-19 samples. PBMCs, B-cell-depleted T cells, or T cells were the source of the cDNA or gDNA that made up the material.

This table comes from immunoSEQ multiplex PCR, and its TCRdb copy is limited to in-frame clones, with some not included. Of 100,000 or so clones listed, around 84% are singletons. Germline V lookup: CDR1 SGHKS, CDR2 YYEKEE (reference sequence). This CDR3 is 16 amino acids long. Trimming at V came to 4 bases and at J to 4 bases, leaving 6 bases not matched to a gene. The clonotype was recovered from a woman in her 70s with active or convalescent COVID-19. The source material was peripheral blood. The chain has TRBV5-5 and TRBJ2-1, with 12 positions matching TRBD2. The CDR3 protein is CASSARLAGEYNEQFF. In DNA form, the CDR3 reads TGTGCCAGCAGCGCGCGACTAGCGGGGGAGTACAATGAGCAGTTCTTC.